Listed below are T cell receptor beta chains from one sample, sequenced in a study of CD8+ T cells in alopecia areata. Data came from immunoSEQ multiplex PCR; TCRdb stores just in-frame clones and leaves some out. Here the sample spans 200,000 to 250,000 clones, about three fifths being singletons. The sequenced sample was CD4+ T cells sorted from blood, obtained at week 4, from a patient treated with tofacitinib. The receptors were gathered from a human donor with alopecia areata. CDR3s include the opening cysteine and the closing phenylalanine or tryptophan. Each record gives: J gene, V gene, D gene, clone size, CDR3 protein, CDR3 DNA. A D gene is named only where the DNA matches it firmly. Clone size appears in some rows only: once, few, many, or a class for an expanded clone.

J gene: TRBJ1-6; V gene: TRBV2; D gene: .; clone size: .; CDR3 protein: CASSEGGSNSPLHF; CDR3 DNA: TGTGCCAGCAGTGAAGGGGGTTCTAATTCACCCCTCCACTTT
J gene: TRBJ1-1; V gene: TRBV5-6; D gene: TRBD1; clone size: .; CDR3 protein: CASSFIRGGDTEAFF; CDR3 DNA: TGTGCCAGCAGCTTTATCAGGGGGGGAGACACTGAAGCTTTCTTT
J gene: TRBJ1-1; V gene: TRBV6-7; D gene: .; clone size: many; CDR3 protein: CATIPEAFF; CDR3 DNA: TGTGCCACCATCCCTGAAGCTTTCTTT
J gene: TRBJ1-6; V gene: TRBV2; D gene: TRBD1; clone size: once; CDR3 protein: CASRAETGGNSPLHF; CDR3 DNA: TGTGCCAGCAGGGCCGAAACAGGGGGTAATTCACCCCTCCACTTT
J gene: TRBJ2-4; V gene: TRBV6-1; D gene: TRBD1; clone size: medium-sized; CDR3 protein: CATGQVGDIQYF; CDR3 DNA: TGTGCCACAGGACAGGTGGGGGACATTCAGTACTTC
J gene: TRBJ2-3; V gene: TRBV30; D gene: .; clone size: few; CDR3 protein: CAWSSSVGTQYF; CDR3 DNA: TGTGCCTGGAGTTCCTCCGTAGGAACGCAGTATTTT
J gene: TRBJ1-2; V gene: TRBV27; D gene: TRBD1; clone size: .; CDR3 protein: CASSPLPGQASFYGYTF; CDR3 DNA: TGTGCCAGCAGCCCCCTACCGGGACAGGCATCCTTCTATGGCTACACCTTC
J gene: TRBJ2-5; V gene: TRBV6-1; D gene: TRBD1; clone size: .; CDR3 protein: CASKTGGRETQYF; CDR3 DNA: TGTGCCAGCAAAACAGGGGGAAGGGAGACCCAGTACTTC
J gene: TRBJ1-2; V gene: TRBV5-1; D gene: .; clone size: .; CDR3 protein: CASRPDPGLGGYTF; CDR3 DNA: TGCGCCAGCAGACCCGACCCCGGGCTCGGTGGCTACACCTTC
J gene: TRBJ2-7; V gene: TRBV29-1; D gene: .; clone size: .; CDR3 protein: CSVTGQSREQYF; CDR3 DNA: TGCAGCGTCACCGGACAGTCGAGAGAGCAGTACTTC
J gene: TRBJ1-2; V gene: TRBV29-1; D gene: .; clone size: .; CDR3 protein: CSVTTGINYGYTF; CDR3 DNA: TGCAGCGTGACTACAGGGATAAACTATGGCTACACCTTC
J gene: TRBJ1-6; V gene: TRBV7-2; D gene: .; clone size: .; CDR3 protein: CASSLGVQGRSPLHF; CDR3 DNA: TGTGCCAGCAGCTTAGGGGTACAGGGAAGGTCACCCCTCCACTTT
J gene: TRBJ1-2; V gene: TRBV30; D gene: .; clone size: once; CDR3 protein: CAWSRGRDYGYTF; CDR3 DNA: TGTGCCTGGAGTAGGGGGAGGGACTATGGCTACACCTTC
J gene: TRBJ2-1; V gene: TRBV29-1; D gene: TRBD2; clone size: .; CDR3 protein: CSANKAGRFGEQFF; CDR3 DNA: TGCAGCGCCAACAAAGCGGGACGGTTCGGTGAGCAGTTCTTC
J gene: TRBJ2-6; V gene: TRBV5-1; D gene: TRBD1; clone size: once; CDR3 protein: CASSLGTGEGNVLTF; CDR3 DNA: TGCGCCAGCAGCCTAGGGACAGGGGAAGGCAACGTCCTGACTTTC
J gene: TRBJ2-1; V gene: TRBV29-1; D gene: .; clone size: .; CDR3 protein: CSVEVGGSYNEQFF; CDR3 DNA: TGCAGCGTTGAGGTGGGTGGCTCCTACAATGAGCAGTTCTTC
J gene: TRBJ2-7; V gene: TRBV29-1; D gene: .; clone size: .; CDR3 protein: CSVLLWDEQYF; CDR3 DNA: TGCAGCGTTCTCCTCTGGGACGAGCAGTACTTC
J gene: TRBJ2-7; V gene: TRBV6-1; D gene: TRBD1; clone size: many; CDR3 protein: CASNKGQGLYEQYF; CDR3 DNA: TGTGCCAGCAATAAAGGACAGGGATTATACGAGCAGTACTTC
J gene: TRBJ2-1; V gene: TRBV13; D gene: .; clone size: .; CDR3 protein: CASSPRGYNEQFF; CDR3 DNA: TGTGCCAGCAGCCCTAGGGGATACAATGAGCAGTTCTTC
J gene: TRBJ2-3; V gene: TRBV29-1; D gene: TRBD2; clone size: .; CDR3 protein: CSVQPFFVAGEFTDTQYF; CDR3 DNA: TGCAGCGTCCAACCATTTTTCGTAGCGGGGGAATTCACAGATACGCAGTATTTT
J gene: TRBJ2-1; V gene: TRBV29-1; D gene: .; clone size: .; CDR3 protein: CSVARTVRGEQFF; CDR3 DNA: TGCAGCGTTGCACGAACCGTTCGTGGTGAGCAGTTCTTC
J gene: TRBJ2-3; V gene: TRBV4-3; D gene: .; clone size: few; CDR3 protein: CASSQVPITSTDTQYF; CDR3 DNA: TGCGCCAGCAGCCAAGTTCCGATAACTAGCACAGATACGCAGTATTTT
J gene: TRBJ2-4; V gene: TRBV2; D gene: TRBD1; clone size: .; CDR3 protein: CASNPTGGKNIQYF; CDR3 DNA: TGTGCCAGCAACCCTACAGGGGGCAAAAACATTCAGTACTTC
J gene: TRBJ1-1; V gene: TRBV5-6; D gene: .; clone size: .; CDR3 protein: CASSFGGVGTEAFF; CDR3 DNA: TGTGCCAGCAGCTTCGGAGGGGTTGGCACTGAAGCTTTCTTT
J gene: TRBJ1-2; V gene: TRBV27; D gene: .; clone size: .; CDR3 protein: CASSYSGFIRGYTF; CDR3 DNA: TGTGCCAGCAGTTACTCAGGCTTTATAAGAGGCTACACCTTC
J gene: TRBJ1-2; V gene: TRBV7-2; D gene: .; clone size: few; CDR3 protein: CASSQSARAGGYTF; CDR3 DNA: TGTGCCAGCAGCCAAAGCGCCCGGGCGGGCGGCTACACCTTC
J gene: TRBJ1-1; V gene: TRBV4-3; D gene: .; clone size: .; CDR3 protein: CASSRTGKNTEAFF; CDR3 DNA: TGCGCCAGCAGCCGAACGGGGAAGAACACTGAAGCTTTCTTT
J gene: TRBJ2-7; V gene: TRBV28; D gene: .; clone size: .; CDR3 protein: CASSLSIREQYF; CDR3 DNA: TGTGCCAGCAGTTTATCGATTCGCGAGCAGTACTTC
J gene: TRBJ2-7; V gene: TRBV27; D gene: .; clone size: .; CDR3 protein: CASSSWDGYEQYF; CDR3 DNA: TGTGCCAGCAGTTCCTGGGACGGCTACGAGCAGTACTTC
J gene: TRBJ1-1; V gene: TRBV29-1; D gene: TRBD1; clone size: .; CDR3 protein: CSVAPGGTEAFF; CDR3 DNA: TGCAGCGTTGCACCAGGGGGCACTGAAGCTTTCTTT
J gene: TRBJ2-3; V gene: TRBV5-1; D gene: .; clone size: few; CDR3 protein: CASSPDPVAGTDTQYF; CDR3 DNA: TGCGCCAGCAGCCCCGACCCAGTGGCAGGCACAGATACGCAGTATTTT
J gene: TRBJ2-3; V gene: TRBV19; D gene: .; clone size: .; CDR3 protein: CASSIDPSTDTQYF; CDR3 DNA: TGTGCCAGTAGTATAGACCCTAGCACAGATACGCAGTATTTT
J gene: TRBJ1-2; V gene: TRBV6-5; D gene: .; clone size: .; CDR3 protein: CASSPLRGSYGYTF; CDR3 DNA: TGTGCCAGCAGTCCATTAAGGGGCAGCTATGGCTACACCTTC
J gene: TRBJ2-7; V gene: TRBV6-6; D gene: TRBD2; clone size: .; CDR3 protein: CASSGTRDYEQYF; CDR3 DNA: TGTGCCAGCAGTGGGACTAGAGACTACGAGCAGTACTTC
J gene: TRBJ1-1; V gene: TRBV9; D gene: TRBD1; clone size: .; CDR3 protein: CASSHLQGASTEAFF; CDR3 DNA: TGTGCCAGCAGCCATCTACAGGGGGCGTCTACTGAAGCTTTCTTT
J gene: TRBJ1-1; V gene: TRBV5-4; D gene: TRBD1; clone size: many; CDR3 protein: CASSSASRGDTEAFF; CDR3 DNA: TGTGCCAGCAGCTCAGCCTCCAGGGGGGACACTGAAGCTTTCTTT
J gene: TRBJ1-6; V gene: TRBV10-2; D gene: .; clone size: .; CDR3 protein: CASSESRPVMLPLHF; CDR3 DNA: TGCGCCAGCAGTGAGTCCAGACCCGTTATGTTACCCCTCCACTTT
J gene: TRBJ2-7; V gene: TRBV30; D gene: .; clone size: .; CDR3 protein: CAQQSGRYSYEQYF; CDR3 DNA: TGTGCCCAACAAAGTGGGCGGTACTCCTACGAGCAGTACTTC
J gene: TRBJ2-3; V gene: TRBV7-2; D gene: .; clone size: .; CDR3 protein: CASSFGSSVTQYF; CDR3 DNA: TGTGCCAGCAGCTTCGGGTCTAGCGTGACGCAGTATTTT
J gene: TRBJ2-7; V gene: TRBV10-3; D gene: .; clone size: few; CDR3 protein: CAISESGYEQYF; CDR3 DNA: TGTGCCATCAGTGAGTCGGGGTACGAGCAGTACTTC
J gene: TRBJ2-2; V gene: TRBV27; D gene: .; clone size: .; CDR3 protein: CASSLIAGRLAGELFF; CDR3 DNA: TGTGCCAGCAGTTTAATCGCAGGGAGGTTAGCCGGGGAGCTGTTTTTT
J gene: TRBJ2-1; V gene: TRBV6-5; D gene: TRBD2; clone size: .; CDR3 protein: CASSPTSGNNEQFF; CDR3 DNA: TGTGCCAGCAGCCCTACTAGCGGGAACAATGAGCAGTTCTTC
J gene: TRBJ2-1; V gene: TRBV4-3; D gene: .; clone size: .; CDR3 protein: CASSQGQGRGNEQFF; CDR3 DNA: TGCGCCAGCAGCCAAGGCCAGGGGCGAGGCAATGAGCAGTTCTTC
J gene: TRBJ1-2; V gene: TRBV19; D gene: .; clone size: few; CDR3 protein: CASNAGGLYGYTF; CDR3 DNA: TGTGCCAGTAACGCCGGAGGCCTATATGGCTACACCTTC
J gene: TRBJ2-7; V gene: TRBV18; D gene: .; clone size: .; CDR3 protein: CASSPGVNSYEQYF; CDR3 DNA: TGTGCCAGCTCACCAGGTGTCAACTCCTACGAGCAGTACTTC
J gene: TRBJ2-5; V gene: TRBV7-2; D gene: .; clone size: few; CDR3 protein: CASSYETQYF; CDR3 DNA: TGTGCCAGCAGCTATGAGACCCAGTACTTC
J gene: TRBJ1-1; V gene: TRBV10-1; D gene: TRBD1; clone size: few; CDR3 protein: CATPWDRTNEAFF; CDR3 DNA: TGCGCCACTCCCTGGGACAGGACAAATGAAGCTTTCTTT
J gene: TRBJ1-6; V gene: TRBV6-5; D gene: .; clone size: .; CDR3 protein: CATGVQSSNSPLHF; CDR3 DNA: TGTGCCACCGGAGTACAGAGTTCGAATTCACCCCTCCACTTT
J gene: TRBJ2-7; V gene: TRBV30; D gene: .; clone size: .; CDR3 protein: CAWSRQGGRYEQYF; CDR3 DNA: TGTGCCTGGAGTCGGCAGGGGGGAAGATACGAGCAGTACTTC